This TCR beta chain was retrieved from a study of vaccination effects on CD4 cells after COVID-19. Antigen-specific CD4+ T cells were expanded with viral peptide pools in the ViraFEST assay before sequencing. Upon completion of around 9 days in culture, CD4+ T cells were isolated. Negative nucleocapsid antibody tests before and after vaccination confirmed no previous SARS-CoV-2 infection. Trimming removed 0 bases from V and 0 bases from J; junction bases left unmatched: 8. The CDR3 consists of 18 residues. CDR1 and CDR2 from the germline V gene are SGHRS and YFSETQ. Method: immunoSEQ multiplex PCR; TCRdb's copy keeps in-frame clones and lacks some. The sample includes about 41,000 clones, 70% seen only once; the top ten take roughly 24%. This clone was detected a few times. Antigen specificity is unknown.

The clonotype was recovered from a human donor who received a COVID-19 vaccine. Sequences were derived from CD4+ T cells from PBMCs cultured with HCoV-OC43 spike peptides, sampled before COVID-19 vaccination. Described subset: HCoV-OC43 spike overlapping peptide pool stimulation. The chain carries TRBV5-1 and TRBJ1-3, with 8 bases lining up with TRBD1. CDR3 in DNA: TGCGCCAGCAGCTTGGGCAAGGGACAGGCGAACTCTGGAAACACCATATATTTT. Encoded protein: CASSLGKGQANSGNTIYF.